This T cell receptor (beta chain) is drawn from a study of CD4+ T cells in melanoma. Turning to this clone: The target antigen is unknown.

Overall study findings and caveats: CD8+ T cell, macrophage and B cell function reportedly correlated with neoantigen-specific CD4+ T cells. Reportedly, melanoma neoantigen-specific CD4+ T cells showed varied differentiation states.

Produced via immunoSEQ multiplex PCR; TCRdb's table is partial and in-frame only. This table holds 50,000 to 60,000 clones, roughly 69% found once. Trimming cost V 0 bases and J 6 bases, with 13 bases left between them. Germline assignment: CDR1 SGHNT and CDR2 YYREEE (reference sequence). CDR3 size: 14 residues. Sequencing used tumor tissue. The TCR sequence derives from a human donor with melanoma. This chain connects TRBV5-4 to TRBJ2-7; D gene uncertain. The CDR3 is CASSLDVGTSEQYF. CDR3 coding DNA: TGTGCCAGCAGCTTGGATGTGGGCACCTCCGAGCAGTACTTC.